A selection of T cell receptor beta chains follows, all from one sample in a study of T cells after posttransplantation cyclophosphamide. Using immunoSEQ multiplex PCR, the repertoire was profiled, and TCRdb retains in-frame clones only, with some absent. The sample contains around 17,000 clones, 85% of which appear only once. The sample consisted of PBMCs, taken after allogeneic stem cell transplant with calcineurin inhibitor and methotrexate. These receptors came from a female patient aged 18 to 35 who received an allogeneic stem cell transplant from an unrelated donor, was CMV-positive, and had acute and chronic GVHD. A share of the T cells may be of graft donor origin. Both conserved end residues are part of each CDR3. D genes are given only for firm matches. Size tells how often a clone was seen (once, few, many) or the class of an expanded clone, and some rows leave it out.

abundance	j_gene	d_gene	v_gene	CDR3nt	CDR3aa
few	TRBJ1-1	-	TRBV6-6	TGTGCCAGCAGGTGGACCAGGGAATGGTACACTGAAGCTTTCTTT	CASRWTREWYTEAFF
-	TRBJ1-1	TRBD1	TRBV6-1	TGTGCCAGCAACGGACAGGCGAGGACTGAAGCTTTCTTT	CASNGQARTEAFF
-	TRBJ2-3	-	TRBV19	TGTGCCAGTAGGGCGGGCTATAGCACAGATACGCAGTATTTT	CASRAGYSTDTQYF
once	TRBJ2-5	TRBD2	TRBV19	TGTGCCAGTAGTATCGACGTGGCGGGAGAAGGGCGGGAGACCCAGTACTTC	CASSIDVAGEGRETQYF
few	TRBJ1-2	-	TRBV5-8	TGTGCCAGCAGCTTCAGGGGCGGCTATGGCTACACCTTC	CASSFRGGYGYTF
-	TRBJ2-7	-	TRBV12-2	TGTGCAAGTCGCTTCCCCGACGGGGGGACACTAGCGGGAATTTACTACGAGCAGTACTTC	CASRFPDGGTLAGIYYEQYF
-	TRBJ2-2	-	TRBV4-2	TGTGCCAGCAGCCCATCGACCCACGAGGGTAAGCGGACCGGGGAGCTGTTTTTT	CASSPSTHEGKRTGELFF
-	TRBJ2-7	-	TRBV28	TGTGCCAGCAGTTCCTTAATCCGGGACGGGAGCTCCTACGAGCAGTACTTC	CASSSLIRDGSSYEQYF
-	TRBJ1-5	TRBD1	TRBV7-9	TGTGCCAGCAGCCTCTCTACAGGGGGTAGCAATCAGCCCCAGCATTTT	CASSLSTGGSNQPQHF
-	TRBJ2-7	-	TRBV29-1	TGCAGCGTCCGGGACAACTACTACGAGCAGTACTTC	CSVRDNYYEQYF
once	TRBJ2-2	TRBD2	TRBV10-2	TGCGCCAGCACTCTCTCACTAGCGGGAGCGAGGACCGGGGAGCTGTTTTTT	CASTLSLAGARTGELFF
-	TRBJ1-4	TRBD1	TRBV27	TGTGCCAGCAGGGGCGGCAGGGGGAATGAAAAACTGTTTTTT	CASRGGRGNEKLFF
-	TRBJ2-2	-	TRBV5-1	TGCGCCAGCAGCCTCAGGGTGTACACCGGGGAGCTGTTTTTT	CASSLRVYTGELFF
-	TRBJ2-2	TRBD2	TRBV5-4	TGTGCCAGCAGCTTGGCCCAGGTAGCGGGAGGTACCGGGGAGCTGTTTTTT	CASSLAQVAGGTGELFF
-	TRBJ2-7	TRBD2	TRBV7-9	TGTGCCAGCAGCTCGACTAGCGGAACATCCTACGAGCAGTACTTC	CASSSTSGTSYEQYF
few	TRBJ2-5	TRBD1	TRBV11-1	TGTGCCAGCAGGAAGAGGACAGGTGGGCAAGAGACCCAGTACTTC	CASRKRTGGQETQYF
few	TRBJ2-7	TRBD2	TRBV27	TGTGCCAGCAGTCATCAGGGACTAGCGGTTGAGCAGTACTTC	CASSHQGLAVEQYF
-	TRBJ2-3	-	TRBV13	TGTGCCAGCAGCCCGGACGGGGTTTCTAGCACAGATACGCAGTATTTT	CASSPDGVSSTDTQYF
-	TRBJ2-6	-	TRBV7-2	TGTGCCAGCAGCTTAGCAGGCGGCGGGGCCTCTGGGGCCAACGTCCTGACTTTC	CASSLAGGGASGANVLTF
-	TRBJ2-1	TRBD1	TRBV7-9	TGTGCCAGCAGCTTATACCGGGACAGGACTGAGCAGTTCTTC	CASSLYRDRTEQFF
-	TRBJ2-1	TRBD2	TRBV6-1	TGTGCCAGCAGTGAAGCGATTCCGGGTGCGGGAGGGGCTGAGTTCTTC	CASSEAIPGAGGAEFF
-	TRBJ2-7	TRBD2	TRBV19	TGTGCCAGTGGGGAGGGCGGCTACGAGCAGTACTTC	CASGEGGYEQYF
-	TRBJ2-7	-	TRBV4-2	TGTGCCAGCAGCCAAGATCAGGGTCCCGCCGAGCAGTACTTC	CASSQDQGPAEQYF
-	TRBJ2-3	-	TRBV6-6	TGTGCCAGCAGTCAGGGGCCTAGCACAGATACGCAGTATTTT	CASSQGPSTDTQYF
once	TRBJ1-3	TRBD1	TRBV11-2	TGTGCCAGCAGCTTAAGATCAGGGGGCCATGGAAACACCATATATTTT	CASSLRSGGHGNTIYF
once	TRBJ2-5	-	TRBV7-9	TGTGCCAGCAGCTTATATACTAGCCCCCAAGAGACCCAGTACTTC	CASSLYTSPQETQYF
-	TRBJ2-7	TRBD2	TRBV2	TGTGCCAGCAGTGAATCCCCCGCGGGAGGCCACTACGAGCAGTACTTC	CASSESPAGGHYEQYF
-	TRBJ2-3	TRBD2	TRBV13	TGTGCCAGCAGCTTGGGAGCGGGAGGGACAGATACGCAGTATTTT	CASSLGAGGTDTQYF
-	TRBJ2-1	TRBD2	TRBV27	TGTGCCAGCAGTCAAGGGACTAGCCTCAATGAGCAGTTCTTC	CASSQGTSLNEQFF
-	TRBJ2-7	TRBD1	TRBV11-2	TGTGCCAGCAGCCAAGAGATCGGGACAGGGCACTACGAGCAGTACTTC	CASSQEIGTGHYEQYF
-	TRBJ2-1	TRBD1	TRBV13	TGTGCCAGCAGCCGGGGACAGGGGAATGAGCAGTTCTTC	CASSRGQGNEQFF
-	TRBJ2-7	-	TRBV29-1	TGCAGCGTTGTAAACTCCCCCCCCCTCGACGAGCAGTACTTC	CSVVNSPPLDEQYF
-	TRBJ1-4	TRBD1	TRBV19	TGTGCCAGTAGTACCACAGGGGGCGCTTGGGTTATAGGTGAAAAACTGTTTTTT	CASSTTGGAWVIGEKLFF
-	TRBJ2-2	TRBD2	TRBV4-2	TGTGCCAGCAGCCAGGCGGGGGAGGTCCGGGAGCTGTTTTTT	CASSQAGEVRELFF
-	TRBJ2-7	TRBD2	TRBV19	TGTGCCAGTAGTATTCAAAGCGGGAGGGTCTACGAGCAGTACTTC	CASSIQSGRVYEQYF
-	TRBJ2-5	-	TRBV6-6	TGTGCCAGCGCAGGGAGCAGGGGCGGCGAGACCCAGTACTTC	CASAGSRGGETQYF
-	TRBJ2-1	-	TRBV7-9	TGTGCCAGCAGCTTACTCGACAGAGACATAAATGAGCAGTTCTTC	CASSLLDRDINEQFF
-	TRBJ1-2	-	TRBV7-9	TGTGCCAGCAGCTTATCCGGGGGTAACTATGGCTACACCTTC	CASSLSGGNYGYTF
-	TRBJ2-3	TRBD2	TRBV2	TGTGCCAGCAGAAGGACTAGTGGAGCAGATACGCAGTATTTT	CASRRTSGADTQYF